Listed here are 15 T cell receptor beta chains from one sample, sequenced in a study of cytomegalovirus exposure and HLA in healthy donors. PCR used 60 Vbeta primers and 13 Jbeta primers. The assay was immunoSEQ multiplex PCR, and TCRdb's table has in-frame clones only and misses some. The data show some 150,000 clones, approximately 82% seen once. The sequenced material came from PBMCs. Receptors were obtained from a woman aged 40 to 50 in good health and CMV-seronegative.

This rearrangement joins TRBV5-6 to TRBJ2-7; D is uncertain. Germline V lookup: CDR1 SGHDT, CDR2 YYEEEE. The CDR3 covers 13 residues. Trimming took off 4 bases at V and 0 bases at J, with 8 bases between the two ends. CDR3 DNA sequence: TGTGCCAGCAGCCCCAGGCCCTCCTACGAGCAGTACTTC. Its protein is CASSPRPSYEQYF.

The chain is built from TRBV5-1 and TRBJ1-2; perhaps TRBD1 as D (6 bases). V shed 2 bases and J shed 1 base, with 24 bases lying between them. Germline V gives CDR1 SGHRS, CDR2 YFSETQ. The CDR3 is 19 residues long. This CDR3 is CASSFDGAYTGTRNYGYTF. The CDR3 coding sequence is TGCGCCAGCAGCTTTGATGGGGCTTATACGGGGACACGTAACTATGGCTACACCTTC.

This clone showed up just a few times. V gene TRBV5-1 combines with J gene TRBJ2-5; 8 bases line up with TRBD1. The CDR3 extends over 14 amino acids. Germline V CDR1 and CDR2: SGHRS, YFSETQ. Unmatched junction bases numbered 0, after V lost 0 bases and J lost 2 bases. In DNA, the CDR3 is TGCGCCAGCAGCTTGGGGACAGGGCAAGAGACCCAGTACTTC. Its translation is CASSLGTGQETQYF.

The chain carries TRBV5-1 and TRBJ2-2, with D unclear. Germline CDR1 SGHRS, CDR2 YFSETQ. Trimming shortened V by 3 bases and J by 4 bases, and 7 bases separated the two germline ends. This CDR3 comprises 13 residues. The CDR3: CASSYGVTGELFF. CDR3 nucleotide sequence: TGCGCCAGCAGCTATGGAGTCACCGGGGAGCTGTTTTTT.

This clone appeared a single time. The chain links TRBV9 to TRBJ2-7; D gene uncertain. V dropped 3 bases and J dropped 3 bases, with 16 bases sitting between them. The CDR3 has 15 residues. Germline V gene sequence: CDR1 SGDLS, CDR2 YYNGEE. The DNA of the CDR3 is TGTGCCAGCAGCGCGCAGACGGGTGGATACTACGAGCAGTACTTC. It translates to CASSAQTGGYYEQYF.

This clone has just a few counts. At one end the junction does not follow the germline gene, possibly because of a read error. This rearrangement joins TRBV28 to TRBJ1-2; 8 nucleotides line up with TRBD1. The CDR3 runs to 15 residues. Germline-derived CDR1 and CDR2 are MDHEN and SYDVKM. The DNA of the CDR3 is TGTGCCAGCAGCTTATGGGGGACAGGCTCTAATGGCTACACCTTC. It is translated as CASSLWGTGSNGYTF.

V and J are TRBV28 and TRBJ1-2; perhaps TRBD1 as D (5 bases). The CDR3 has 14 amino acids. Trimming removed 3 bases from V and 8 bases from J, with 16 bases in between. The V gene's germline CDR1 is MDHEN and CDR2 SYDVKM. CDR3 nucleotide sequence: TGTGCCAGCAGTTTCCGGGCGGGGGGTGAGGGCTACACCTTC. This encodes CASSFRAGGEGYTF.

The V and J genes are TRBV27 and TRBJ2-3, with TRBD2 identical over 8 bases. The CDR3 loop spans 15 amino acids. V shed 4 bases and J 10 bases; nucleotides not matched to a gene: 13. Germline CDR1 MNHEY, CDR2 SMNVEV (reference sequence). CDR3 coding DNA: TGTGCCAGCAGTTCCAACCAGGGTAGCGGGATCGCGCAGTATTTT. Its protein product is CASSSNQGSGIAQYF.

Comments on this clone: A read error may produce the germline difference seen at one junction end. The V gene is TRBV2, the J gene TRBJ2-2; D may be TRBD1 (6 bases). CDR1 SNHLY and CDR2 FYNNEI come from the germline V gene. The CDR3 is 13 residues long. The CDR3 reads CASSERGHRGAVF. For the CDR3, the DNA is TGTGCCAGCAGTGAAAGGGGACACCGGGGAGCTGTTTTT.

This clone has just a few counts. One junction end disagrees with the germline gene, perhaps due to a read error. The rearrangement joins TRBV29-1 to TRBJ1-2, with D unresolved. The germline V gene encodes CDR1 SQVTM and CDR2 ANQGSEA. CDR3 length: 12 amino acids. The CDR3 here is CSVDALWEGCTF. The CDR3 nucleotides read TGCAGCGTTGACGCCCTTTGGGAGGGCTGCACCTTC.

In this sample, this clone turned up a few times. The chain links TRBV7-9 to TRBJ2-7, with D possibly being TRBD2 (6 bases). V was pared by 1 base and J by 6 bases, with 10 bases between. Germline V gene sequence: CDR1 SEHNR, CDR2 FQNEAQ (reference sequence). The length of the CDR3 is 13 residues. The CDR3 loop reads CASSLGEESEQYF. In DNA, the CDR3 is TGTGCCAGCAGCTTAGGGGAGGAGAGCGAGCAGTACTTC.

On this clone itself: At one end, the junction sequence differs from germline, possibly due to a read error. V usage is TRBV2 and J usage is TRBJ2-5; 10 bases match TRBD1. The J call is uncertain, as TRBJ2-7 better fits the DNA end. Germline lookup yields CDR1 SNHLY and CDR2 FYNNEI. The CDR3 contains 16 residues. The CDR3 protein is CASSKAMPGQGYEQYF. CDR3 DNA sequence: TGTGCCAGCAGTAAAGCGATGCCGGGACAGGGGTACGAGCAGTACTTC.

The chain is built from TRBV5-4 and TRBJ2-7, with a possible D match to TRBD1 (6 bases). This CDR3 contains 15 residues. V was shortened by 7 bases and J by 0 bases, with 17 bases between the two germline ends. The germline V gene encodes CDR1 SGHNT and CDR2 YYREEE (reference sequence). The CDR3, as DNA: TGTGCCAGCTCCCGACAGGCGGAAAGCTCCTACGAGCAGTACTTC. Translating gives CASSRQAESSYEQYF.

The chain joins TRBV5-1 to TRBJ2-1; 12 nucleotides agree with TRBD2. The CDR3 runs 18 residues. Per the germline V gene, CDR1 is SGHRS and CDR2 is YFSETQ. Trimming took 1 base from V and 2 from J; bases not matched to a gene: 7. The CDR3 loop is CASSLRLAGAFTYNEQFF. CDR3 nucleotide sequence: TGCGCCAGCAGCTTGCGACTAGCGGGAGCTTTCACCTACAATGAGCAGTTCTTC. Using reference TRBV5-1 and TRBJ2-1 for the parts outside the CDR3, the full variable domain is KAGVTQTPRYLIKTRGQQVTLSCSPISGHRSVSWYQQTPGQGLQFLFEYFSETQRNKGNFPGRFSGRQFSNSRSEMNVSTLELGDSALYLCASSLRLAGAFTYNEQFFGPGTRLTVL.

CDR3 bases: TGTGCCAGCAGCTTGGGTCAGGGGAGGACCCAGTACTTC. This translates into CASSLGQGRTQYF. The rearrangement joins TRBV7-9 to TRBJ2-5; possible D gene TRBD1, 6 bases. Looked up from germline, CDR1 is SEHNR and CDR2 is FQNEAQ (reference sequence). The CDR3 loop spans 13 amino acids. The germline V and J ends were trimmed by 3 bases and 7 bases, with 12 bases remaining between them.